The next 17 T cell receptor beta chains were all read from a single sample in a study of cytomegalovirus exposure and HLA in healthy donors. The PCR had 60 Vbeta and 13 Jbeta primers. TCRdb's copy holds only in-frame clones and misses some; the assay was immunoSEQ multiplex PCR. The sample has more than 150,000 clones, over 80% seen once. The specimen was PBMCs. Receptors originate from a woman between 18 and 29 years old in good health and CMV-seronegative.

The chain joins TRBV29-1 to TRBJ1-4; D not certain. The CDR3 extends over 12 amino acids. V dropped 0 bases and J dropped 7 bases, with 6 bases sitting between them. The germline gives CDR1 SQVTM, CDR2 ANQGSEA. For the CDR3, the DNA is TGCAGCGTTGAAGATCGGGGTGAAAAACTGTTTTTT. Its protein product is CSVEDRGEKLFF.

J is TRBJ1-1 and V is TRBV29-1, with 10 bases that match TRBD1. Germline V gene sequence: CDR1 SQVTM, CDR2 ANQGSEA. V lost 5 bases to trimming and J lost 4 bases; unmatched junction nucleotides: 13. The CDR3 contains 16 residues. The CDR3, as DNA: TGCAGCGTTATTTTAGGGGACAGGGGTTGGGGCACTGAAGCTTTCTTT. It translates to CSVILGDRGWGTEAFF.

The V call is TRBV28, the J call TRBJ1-2, with D hard to call. This CDR3 is 13 amino acids long. Germline loops: CDR1 MDHEN, CDR2 SYDVKM. With 5 bases removed from V and 2 bases from J, the gap between germline ends came to 9 bases. This CDR3 reads CASSLSGNYGYTF. Written as DNA, the CDR3 is TGTGCCAGCAGTCTCAGCGGAAACTATGGCTACACCTTC.

The chain recombines TRBV10-3 with TRBJ2-5, with D perhaps TRBD2 (5 bases). With the DNA end fitting TRBJ2-7 better, the J assignment may be wrong. The CDR3 spans 16 residues. The germline V gene has CDR1 ENHRY and CDR2 SYGVKD. The DNA of the CDR3 is TGTGCCATCAGAGACCCAACAGCGGAAATGGTTAACGAGCAGTACTTC. Amino acid sequence: CAIRDPTAEMVNEQYF.

The gene calls are TRBV30 and TRBJ2-4; 10 nucleotides line up with TRBD2. Germline trimming cut 1 base from V and 12 bases from J; bases unmatched to any gene: 15. The CDR3 is 16 amino acids. Looked up from germline, CDR1 is GTSNPN and CDR2 is SVGIG (reference sequence). CDR3 in amino acids: CAWSGERGGRLGSQYF. The CDR3 nucleotides read TGTGCCTGGAGTGGCGAGCGGGGGGGCAGGTTGGGCAGTCAGTACTTC.

The chain couples TRBV28 to TRBJ2-7; the D gene is possibly TRBD1 (6 bases). V shed 5 bases and J shed 1 base, with 15 bases lying between them. The germline CDR1 and CDR2 sequences are MDHEN and SYDVKM. This CDR3 spans 15 amino acids. The chain's CDR3 is CASSPPDRTSYEQYF. The CDR3 nucleotides read TGTGCCAGCAGTCCTCCGGACAGAACTTCCTACGAGCAGTACTTC.

This clone was observed a few times. This rearrangement joins TRBV19 to TRBJ2-7; 11 nucleotides match TRBD1. The CDR3 contains 14 residues. V trimming: 7 bases; J trimming: 3 bases; junction bases outside the gene matches: 5. Germline values: CDR1 LNHDA, CDR2 SQIVND (reference sequence). DNA of the CDR3: TGTGCCAGTACCCCGGGACAGGGGGGCTACGAGCAGTACTTC. Protein: CASTPGQGGYEQYF.

The CDR3 nucleotides read TGTGCCTGGAGTGTACTTGCGGCGAACACTGAAGCTTTCTTT. Translating it yields CAWSVLAANTEAFF. This chain connects TRBV30 to TRBJ1-1; D not certain. The CDR3 has 14 residues. Germline CDR1 and CDR2: GTSNPN and SVGIG (reference sequence). Trimming took 0 bases from V and 1 from J, leaving 9 bases between them.

On this clone itself: This same CDR3 is encoded by further DNA sequences in the sample. J is TRBJ1-1 and V is TRBV27, with a weak D call TRBD1 (6 bases). Trimming took 4 bases from V and 8 from J, leaving 11 bases between them. Germline CDR1 and CDR2: MNHEY and SMNVEV (reference sequence). The CDR3 runs 12 residues. CDR3 nucleotides: TGTGCCAGCAGTTCAATAGGGACAGAAGCTTTCTTT. It yields the protein CASSSIGTEAFF.

This clone was detected once. CDR3 in DNA: TGTGCCAGCAAGCGCACTAACTATGGCTACACCTTC. Translating it yields CASKRTNYGYTF. This chain joins TRBV6-6 and TRBJ1-2; no definite D call. CDR1 and CDR2 from the germline V gene are MNHNY and SVGAGI (reference sequence). Trimming pared 7 bases from V and 0 bases from J, leaving 6 bases between. The CDR3 sequence is 12 residues long.

The gene calls are TRBV2 and TRBJ1-6, with 7 bases fitting TRBD1. V shed 7 bases and J 11 bases; nucleotides not matched to a gene: 5. CDR1 and CDR2 from the germline V gene are SNHLY and FYNNEI. This CDR3 contains 12 residues. The CDR3 spells CASIHRGPPLHF. The CDR3 DNA follows: TGTGCCAGCATTCACAGGGGTCCACCCCTCCACTTT.

V usage is TRBV9 and J usage is TRBJ1-2; D is ambiguous. V lost 0 bases and J lost 3, with 9 bases in between. The CDR3 extends over 14 amino acids. Germline V gives CDR1 SGDLS, CDR2 YYNGEE. CDR3 residues: CASSVAQAHYGYTF. The CDR3 DNA reads as TGTGCCAGCAGCGTAGCCCAGGCCCACTATGGCTACACCTTC.

The rearrangement links TRBV29-1 to TRBJ2-2, with D possibly TRBD2 on 5 matching bases. This CDR3 contains 12 residues. Trimming took off 4 bases at V and 4 bases at J, with 7 bases between the two ends. The germline gives CDR1 SQVTM, CDR2 ANQGSEA. CDR3 amino acids: CSVGEPTGELFF. The CDR3 DNA follows: TGCAGCGTTGGGGAGCCCACCGGGGAGCTGTTTTTT.

V gene TRBV5-8 combines with J gene TRBJ1-5; 7 nucleotides match TRBD1. CDR1 is SGHTS, CDR2 YDEGEE, per germline. With 4 bases clipped from V and 3 bases from J, the junction kept 4 bases outside the gene matches. CDR3 length: 14 amino acids. CDR3 sequence reads: CASSKGQINQPQHF. CDR3 bases: TGTGCCAGCAGCAAGGGACAGATCAATCAGCCCCAGCATTTT.

CDR3 protein: CASSSQGRRGYEQYF. CDR3 in DNA: TGTGCCAGCAGTTCCCAGGGGCGGAGAGGCTACGAGCAGTACTTC. The chain joins TRBV28 to TRBJ2-7; TRBD1 might be the D (6 bases). The CDR3 consists of 15 residues. Germline V gene data show CDR1 as MDHEN and CDR2 as SYDVKM. Trimming cost V 4 bases and J 3 bases, with 16 bases left between them.

This chain joins TRBV10-1 and TRBJ1-1; D gene ambiguous. Trimming cost V 3 bases and J 2 bases, with 7 bases left between them. The CDR3 has 13 amino acids. Germline V lookup: CDR1 WNHNN, CDR2 SYGVQD (reference sequence). In DNA form, the CDR3 reads TGCGCCAGCAGTGAAGTAGAAAACACTGAAGCTTTCTTT. This codes for CASSEVENTEAFF.

This sequence joins TRBV10-1 and TRBJ1-1; D not resolved. This CDR3 spans 14 amino acids. V lost 0 bases and J lost 1, with 6 bases in between. In germline, CDR1 is WNHNN, CDR2 SYGVQD (reference sequence). The DNA of the CDR3 is TGCGCCAGCAGTGAGTCGAGACAGAACACTGAAGCTTTCTTT. Its protein product is CASSESRQNTEAFF.